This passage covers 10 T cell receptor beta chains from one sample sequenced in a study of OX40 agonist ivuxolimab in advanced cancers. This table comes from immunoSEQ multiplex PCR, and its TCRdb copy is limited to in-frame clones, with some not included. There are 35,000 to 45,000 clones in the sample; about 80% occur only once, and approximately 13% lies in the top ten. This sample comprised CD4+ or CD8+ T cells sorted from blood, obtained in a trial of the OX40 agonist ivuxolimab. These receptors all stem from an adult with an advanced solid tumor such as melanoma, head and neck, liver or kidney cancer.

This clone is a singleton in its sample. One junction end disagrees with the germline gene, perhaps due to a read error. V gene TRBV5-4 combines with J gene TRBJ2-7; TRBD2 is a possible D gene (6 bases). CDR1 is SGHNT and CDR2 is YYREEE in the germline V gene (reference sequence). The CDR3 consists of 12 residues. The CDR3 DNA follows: TGTGCCAGCAGCTTGGATGTGACTAGGGCAGACTTC. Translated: CASSLDVTRADF.

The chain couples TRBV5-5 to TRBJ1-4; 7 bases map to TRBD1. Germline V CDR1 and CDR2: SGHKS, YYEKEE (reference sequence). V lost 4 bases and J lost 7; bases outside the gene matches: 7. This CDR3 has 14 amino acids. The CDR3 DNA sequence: TGTGCCAGCAGCCGACAGGGCGTCAGTGAAAAACTGTTTTTT. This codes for CASSRQGVSEKLFF.

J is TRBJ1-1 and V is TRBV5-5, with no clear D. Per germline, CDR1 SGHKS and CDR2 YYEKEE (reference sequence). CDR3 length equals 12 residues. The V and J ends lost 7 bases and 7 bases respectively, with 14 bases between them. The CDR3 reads CASALGSREAFF. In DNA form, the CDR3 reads TGTGCCAGCGCCCTCGGGAGCCGTGAAGCTTTCTTT.

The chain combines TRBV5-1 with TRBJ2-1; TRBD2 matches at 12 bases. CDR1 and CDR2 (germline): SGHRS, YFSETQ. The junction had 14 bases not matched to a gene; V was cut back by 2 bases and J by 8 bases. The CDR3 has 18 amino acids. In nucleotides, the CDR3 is TGCGCCAGCAGCTTCGGTGCTAGCGGGAGGGCCAAGTCCTATGAGCAGTTCTTC. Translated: CASSFGASGRAKSYEQFF.

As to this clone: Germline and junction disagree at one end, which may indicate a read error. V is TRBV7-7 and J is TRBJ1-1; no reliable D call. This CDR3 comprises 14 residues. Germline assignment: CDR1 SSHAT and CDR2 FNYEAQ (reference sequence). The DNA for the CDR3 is TGTGCTAGCAGCTCCCCCAGCCCGAACACTGAAGCTTTCTTT. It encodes CASSSPSPNTEAFF.

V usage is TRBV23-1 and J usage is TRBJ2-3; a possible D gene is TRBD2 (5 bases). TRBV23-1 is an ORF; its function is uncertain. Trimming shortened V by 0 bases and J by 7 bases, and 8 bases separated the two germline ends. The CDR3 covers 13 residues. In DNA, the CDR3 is TGCGCCAGCAGTCAATCAAGGGAGAATACGCAGTATTTT. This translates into CASSQSRENTQYF.

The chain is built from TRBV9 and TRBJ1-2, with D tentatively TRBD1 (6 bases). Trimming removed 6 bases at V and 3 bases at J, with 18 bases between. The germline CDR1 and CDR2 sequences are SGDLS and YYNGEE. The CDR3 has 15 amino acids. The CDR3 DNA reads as TGTGCCAGCACCTCAACAGGGAGTGGGGACTATGGCTACACCTTC. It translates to CASTSTGSGDYGYTF.

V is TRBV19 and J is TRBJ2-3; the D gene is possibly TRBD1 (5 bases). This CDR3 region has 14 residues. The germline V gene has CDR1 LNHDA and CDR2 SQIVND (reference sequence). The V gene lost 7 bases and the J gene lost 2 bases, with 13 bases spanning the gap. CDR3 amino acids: CASTDQGTTDTQYF. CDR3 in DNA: TGTGCCAGTACAGACCAGGGTACCACAGATACGCAGTATTTT.

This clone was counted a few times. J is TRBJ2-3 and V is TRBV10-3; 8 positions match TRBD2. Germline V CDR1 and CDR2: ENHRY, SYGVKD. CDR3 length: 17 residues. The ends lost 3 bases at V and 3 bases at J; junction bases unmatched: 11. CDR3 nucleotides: TGTGCCATCAGTGACGGGGGATCCAGCGGGAGAACAGATACGCAGTATTTT. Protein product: CAISDGGSSGRTDTQYF.

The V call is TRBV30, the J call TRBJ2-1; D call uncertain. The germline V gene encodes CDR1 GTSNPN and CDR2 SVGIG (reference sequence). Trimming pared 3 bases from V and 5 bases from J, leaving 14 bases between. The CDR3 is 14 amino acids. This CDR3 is CAWRRSGSDNEQFF. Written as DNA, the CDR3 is TGTGCCTGGAGAAGGTCAGGTTCAGACAATGAGCAGTTCTTC.